The clone carrying this TCR beta chain was picked up a small number of times. The antigen is unknown. This record comes from a study of cytomegalovirus exposure and HLA in healthy donors. Study-level findings and limits: An analysis that came later showed most CMV-associated TCR beta chains appearing HLA-restricted.

The study ran its PCR with 60 Vbeta and 13 Jbeta primers. Clones were read by immunoSEQ multiplex PCR, and TCRdb kept only the in-frame ones, dropping some. The repertoire includes 150,000 to 200,000 clones, 77% of them detected once, and roughly 1.4% sits in the top ten. From germline, CDR1 is SGHNT and CDR2 YYREEE (reference sequence). The CDR3 runs to 13 residues. V dropped 1 base and J dropped 4 bases, with 7 bases sitting between them. The material sequenced was PBMCs. The genes are TRBV5-4 and TRBJ2-3; the D is unclear. The TCR was taken from a woman in her twenties or thirties in good health and CMV-seropositive. CDR3 loop: CASSLMSSDTQYF. CDR3 in DNA: TGTGCCAGCAGCTTGATGAGTTCAGATACGCAGTATTTT.